These 17 T cell receptor beta chains originate from one sample sequenced in a study of low-dose radiotherapy and immunotherapy resistance in tumors. Primers targeting TRAV and TRBV primed first-strand cDNA, covering alpha and beta chains. Over around 19 PCR cycles, TCRs were amplified from a constant-region primer and V-primer adapter. TCRdb passed the reads through MiXCR, listing each CDR3 protein once. The table records tens of thousands of distinct CDR3 sequences, 20% to 25% of them present only once. The time point denotes: after trial treatment. As to treatment: LDRT plus nivolumab, ipilimumab, low-dose cyclophosphamide and aspirin (RACIN trial). The sample was PBMCs, taken after low-dose radiotherapy plus immunotherapy. Receptors were obtained from a female donor with ovarian cancer.

This clonotype has a count of ten or more. V usage is TRBV4-1 and J usage is TRBJ2-7; 9 bases match TRBD2. This CDR3 is built from 15 residues. The V segment lost 5 bases and the J segment 4 bases; nucleotides outside the gene matches: 9. Germline CDR1 is MGHRA and CDR2 is YSYEKL. CDR3 in amino acids: CASSVRWTSEYEQYF. The CDR3 DNA sequence: TGCGCCAGCAGCGTTCGATGGACTAGCGAGTACGAGCAGTACTTC.

Many counts were recorded for this clonotype. J is TRBJ2-5 and V is TRBV12-3 or TRBV12-4; TRBD1 aligns across 9 bases. With 6 bases clipped from V and 1 base from J, the junction kept 6 bases outside the gene matches. CDR3 length: 15 amino acids. The CDR3 reads CASSPGQGIQETQYF. CDR3 sequence (DNA): TGTGCCAGCAGCCCCGGACAGGGGATCCAAGAGACCCAGTACTTC.

On this clonotype: No DNA is shown, since the ends of the CDR3 on it are uncertain; the CDR3 is the one TCRdb lists. The genes are TRBV5-1 and TRBJ2-2; TRBD1, the table's D call, was not compared with the DNA. Inclusive of both ends, the CDR3 amounts to 16 amino acids. CDR1 is SGHRS and CDR2 is YFSETQ in the germline V gene. CDR3 sequence reads: CASSLRTGDTGELFFF.

The chain couples TRBV19 to TRBJ1-1; possibly TRBD1 for D (6 bases). Between the trimmed V and J ends, which lost 7 bases and 1 base, there was a span of 10 bases. Germline lookup yields CDR1 LNHDA and CDR2 SQIVND (reference sequence). This CDR3 has 13 amino acids. The CDR3 DNA is TGTGCCAGTAATAAGGACAGGAACACTGAAGCTTTCTTT. This encodes CASNKDRNTEAFF.

This clonotype showed up many times. The rearrangement joins TRBV27 to TRBJ2-6, with TRBD1 matching 7 bases. V lost 3 bases and J lost 4; bases outside the gene matches: 9. Per germline, CDR1 MNHEY and CDR2 SMNVEV (reference sequence). CDR3 length: 17 residues. DNA for the CDR3: TGTGCCAGCAGTTTGGGTAGGGGGCGAACAGGGGCCAACGTCCTGACTTTC. Amino acid sequence: CASSLGRGRTGANVLTF.

This clonotype occurred many times. This chain uses TRBV12-3 or TRBV12-4 with TRBJ2-5, with D uncertain. The CDR3 is 14 residues long. The ends were cut back, 0 bases at V and 4 bases at J, with 9 bases in the middle. CDR3 nucleotide sequence: TGTGCCAGCAGTTTAGCTTCGGCTATAGAGACCCAGTACTTC. It is translated as CASSLASAIETQYF.

On this clonotype: This likely traces to a read error, being one base from a far larger clone. The final CDR3 position lacks the conserved phenylalanine or tryptophan, pointing to a likely read error. The rearrangement links TRBV4-3 to TRBJ2-5; tentatively, D is TRBD1 (5 bases). The DNA matches TRBJ2-7 better at its end, which makes the J call doubtful. CDR1 LGHNA and CDR2 YSLEER come from the germline V gene. The CDR3 consists of 14 residues. The CDR3 is CASSQGVGAYEQYS. CDR3 nucleotides: TGCGCCAGCAGCCAAGGTGTAGGGGCCTACGAGCAGTACTCC.

This clonotype was seen at least ten times. The chain combines TRBV2 with TRBJ2-2; D gene ambiguous. The CDR3 totals 15 residues. Deletions cut 3 bases from V and 1 base from J, with 9 bases between. Germline lookup yields CDR1 SNHLY and CDR2 FYNNEI. The CDR3 nucleotides are TGTGCCAGCAGTGACGGTCGTTGGAACACCGGGGAGCTGTTTTTT. This sequence encodes CASSDGRWNTGELFF. Full variable domain (remainder filled in from reference TRBV2 and TRBJ2-2): EPEVTQTPSHQVTQMGQEVILRCVPISNHLYFYWYRQILGQKVEFLVSFYNNEISEKSEIFDDQFSVERPDGSNFTLKIRSTKLEDSAMYFCASSDGRWNTGELFFGEGSRLTVL.

This clonotype was counted ten times or more. The rearrangement joins TRBV29-1 to TRBJ2-7; 12 bases match TRBD2. The trim removed 7 bases at V and 4 bases at J, leaving 8 bases unmatched. Germline V gene data show CDR1 as SQVTM and CDR2 as ANQGSEA. The CDR3 sequence is 14 residues long. The CDR3 nucleotides are TGCAGCGCTCCGACTAGCGGGAGAAAGTACGAGCAGTACTTC. It is translated as CSAPTSGRKYEQYF.

In its sample, this clonotype was seen a few times. V and J are TRBV28 and TRBJ2-3, with D perhaps TRBD2 (7 bases). Trimming took 1 base from V and 1 from J, leaving 18 bases between them. The CDR3 is made up of 18 amino acids. CDR1 and CDR2 from the germline V gene are MDHEN and SYDVKM. In DNA form, the CDR3 reads TGTGCCAGCAGTTTATTCGGCTTGGCGGGGGCCGGCACAGATACGCAGTATTTT. This codes for CASSLFGLAGAGTDTQYF.

This clonotype was recorded many times. The chain is built from TRBV18 and TRBJ2-3; D possibly uses TRBD1 or TRBD2 (5 bases each). Germline V gene sequence: CDR1 KGHSH, CDR2 LQKENI. Between the trimmed V and J ends, which lost 0 bases and 2 bases, there was a span of 12 bases. The CDR3 runs 16 residues. CDR3 region: CASSPPGLGTTDTQYF. The CDR3 DNA follows: TGTGCCAGCTCACCACCGGGGCTGGGGACCACAGATACGCAGTATTTT.

This clonotype was counted many times. V usage is TRBV6-5 and J usage is TRBJ2-7, with 11 bases that match TRBD1. Germline-derived CDR1 and CDR2 are MNHEY and SVGAGI. There are 16 residues in the CDR3. Trimming took 1 base from V and 3 from J; bases not matched to a gene: 5. CDR3 sequence: CASSYFGQGANYEQYF. The CDR3 coding sequence is TGTGCCAGCAGTTACTTCGGACAGGGGGCGAACTACGAGCAGTACTTC.

There are many counts of this clonotype. The chain recombines TRBV6-2 or TRBV6-3 with TRBJ2-1, with no clear D. Between the trimmed V and J ends, which lost 8 bases and 9 bases, there was a span of 20 bases. Germline lookup yields CDR1 MNHEY and CDR2 SVGEGT. The CDR3 runs to 14 residues. Here the CDR3 DNA reads TGTGCCAGCTTGGTAAGGCAGCCGGGCGGTGAGCAGTTCTTC. Protein: CASLVRQPGGEQFF.

This clonotype was seen a few times. The chain links TRBV28 to TRBJ1-3; 12 bases agree with TRBD1. Trimming took 4 bases from V and 4 from J; bases not matched to a gene: 8. This CDR3 comprises 17 residues. Per germline, CDR1 MDHEN and CDR2 SYDVKM. This chain's CDR3 is CASSYFAGQGAGNTIYF. CDR3 sequence (DNA): TGTGCCAGCAGTTACTTCGCGGGACAGGGGGCCGGAAACACCATATATTTT. The whole variable domain, filled in from reference TRBV28 and TRBJ1-3, reads DVKVTQSSRYLVKRTGEKVFLECVQDMDHENMFWYRQDPGLGLRLIYFSYDVKMKEKGDIPEGYSVSREKKERFSLILESASTNQTSMYLCASSYFAGQGAGNTIYFGEGSWLTVV.

The genes are TRBV18 and TRBJ2-1; 7 bases match TRBD2. This CDR3 has 13 amino acids. Germline CDR1 is KGHSH and CDR2 is LQKENI. J gave up 5 bases and V 2 bases, and 0 bases lay outside the gene matches. Written as DNA, the CDR3 is TGTGCCAGCTCACCAGGACTAGACAATGAGCAGTTCTTC. Protein product: CASSPGLDNEQFF. Full variable domain (remainder filled in from reference TRBV18 and TRBJ2-1): NAGVMQNPRHLVRRRGQEARLRCSPMKGHSHVYWYRQLPEEGLKFMVYLQKENIIDESGMPKERFSAEFPKEGPSILRIQQVVRGDSAAYFCASSPGLDNEQFFGPGTRLTVL.

This clonotype was observed many times. The genes are TRBV14 and TRBJ2-7; a weak D match, TRBD1 (6 bases). Germline CDR1 reads SGHDN; CDR2 reads FVKESK. The V and J ends lost 2 bases and 3 bases respectively, with 23 bases between them. CDR3 size: 18 residues. The CDR3 loop reads CASSQRTYNRDTDYEQYF. DNA for the CDR3: TGTGCCAGCAGCCAAAGAACATATAACCGGGACACGGACTACGAGCAGTACTTC. The full variable domain, rest sourced from reference TRBV14 and TRBJ2-7, is EAGVTQFPSHSVIEKGQTVTLRCDPISGHDNLYWYRRVMGKEIKFLLHFVKESKQDESGMPNNRFLAERTGGTYSTLKVQPAELEDSGVYFCASSQRTYNRDTDYEQYFGPGTRLTVT.

This clonotype has at least ten counts. This chain connects TRBV5-1 to TRBJ1-5, with D perhaps TRBD1 (6 bases). CDR1 is SGHRS, CDR2 YFSETQ, per germline. This CDR3 region has 15 residues. Trimming took 1 base from V and 2 from J, leaving 10 bases between them. CDR3 DNA: TGCGCCAGCAGCTTGTCGGGGGGCGGCAATCAGCCCCAGCATTTT. Amino acids: CASSLSGGGNQPQHF.